Shown below are 21 T cell receptor beta chains from a single sample sequenced in a study of OX40 agonist ivuxolimab in advanced cancers. Data came from immunoSEQ multiplex PCR; TCRdb stores just in-frame clones and leaves some out. The sample carries about 94,000 clones, around 90% recorded once. Sequenced material: CD4+ or CD8+ T cells sorted from blood, taken in a trial of the OX40 agonist ivuxolimab. These receptors all come from an adult with an advanced solid tumor such as melanoma, head and neck, liver or kidney cancer.

The chain has TRBV18 and TRBJ2-3; D unresolved. This CDR3 contains 14 residues. Germline V gene sequence: CDR1 KGHSH, CDR2 LQKENI. The V and J ends lost 3 bases and 6 bases respectively, with 13 bases between them. In nucleotides, the CDR3 is TGTGCCAGCTCACCGGGCAGGAACACGGATACGCAGTATTTT. As protein: CASSPGRNTDTQYF.

This chain connects TRBV15 to TRBJ2-2; maybe TRBD2 (6 bases). V lost 3 bases and J lost 5, with 10 bases in between. The CDR3 is made up of 14 amino acids. Germline V lookup: CDR1 LNHNV, CDR2 YYDKDF (reference sequence). CDR3 sequence reads: CATSRASATGELFF. The CDR3 nucleotides are TGTGCCACCAGCAGGGCTAGCGCGACCGGGGAGCTGTTTTTT.

The chain is built from TRBV28 and TRBJ2-1; D perhaps matches TRBD2 (5 bases). CDR1 is MDHEN, CDR2 SYDVKM, per germline. The CDR3 spans 14 residues. V dropped 6 bases and J dropped 3 bases, with 12 bases sitting between them. The CDR3 is CASSPMEVYNEQFF. The CDR3 nucleotides are TGTGCCAGCAGCCCAATGGAGGTCTACAATGAGCAGTTCTTC.

The chain's CDR3 is CAWRMDRIPSYEQYF. Written as DNA, the CDR3 is TGTGCCTGGAGGATGGACAGGATCCCCTCGTACGAGCAGTACTTC. The chain couples TRBV30 to TRBJ2-7, with 7 bases lining up with TRBD1. The germline V gene has CDR1 GTSNPN and CDR2 SVGIG (reference sequence). V was clipped by 3 bases and J by 4 bases; unmatched bases: 12. This CDR3 is built from 15 residues.

This clone was detected only once. This chain uses TRBV4-1 with TRBJ1-2; D gene ambiguous. Germline lookup yields CDR1 MGHRA and CDR2 YSYEKL. This CDR3 has 13 amino acids. Deletions cut 0 bases from V and 5 bases from J, with 7 bases between. The CDR3 protein is CASSQELGYGYTF. The CDR3 bases are TGCGCCAGCAGCCAAGAGTTAGGGTATGGCTACACCTTC.

The chain couples TRBV19 to TRBJ1-3, with a possible D match to TRBD1 (6 bases). Trimming stripped 3 bases from V and 4 bases from J, with 10 bases between. CDR1 and CDR2 from the germline V gene are LNHDA and SQIVND (reference sequence). This CDR3 spans 14 amino acids. The CDR3, as DNA: TGTGCCAGTAGTATTATGACAGGCGGAAACACCATATATTTT. Its translation: CASSIMTGGNTIYF.

This clone was recorded once. The chain links TRBV5-1 to TRBJ2-1, with TRBD2 matching over 8 bases. With 5 bases clipped from V and 1 base from J, the junction kept 5 bases outside the gene matches. There are 15 residues in the CDR3. Germline V CDR1 and CDR2: SGHRS, YFSETQ. This CDR3 reads CASRGAGASYNEQFF. CDR3 DNA: TGCGCCAGCAGGGGAGCGGGAGCTTCCTACAATGAGCAGTTCTTC.

This chain joins TRBV28 and TRBJ2-1, with 9 bases aligning to TRBD1. With V trimmed by 5 bases and J by 8 bases, 13 bases remained unmatched. Germline loops: CDR1 MDHEN, CDR2 SYDVKM. The CDR3 has 16 amino acids. CDR3 loop: CASSPIRGTGPDEQFF. For the CDR3, the DNA is TGTGCCAGCAGTCCTATTAGAGGGACAGGGCCAGATGAGCAGTTCTTC.

This sequence joins TRBV29-1 and TRBJ1-2; D uncertain. V dropped 3 bases and J dropped 7 bases, with 12 bases sitting between them. The CDR3 has 12 residues. Germline CDR1 is SQVTM and CDR2 is ANQGSEA. This CDR3 is CSVDLDAGGYTF. CDR3 DNA: TGCAGCGTTGATTTAGATGCCGGTGGCTACACCTTC.

This chain joins TRBV18 and TRBJ1-6; no clear D gene. The germline V gene encodes CDR1 KGHSH and CDR2 LQKENI. CDR3 size: 12 residues. The germline V and J ends were trimmed by 0 bases and 8 bases, with 2 bases remaining between them. CDR3 coding DNA: TGTGCCAGCTCACCACCGGATTCACCCCTCCACTTT. It is translated as CASSPPDSPLHF.

V usage is TRBV7-2 and J usage is TRBJ2-5; D unclear. From germline, CDR1 is SGHTA and CDR2 FQGNSA. Trimming stripped 5 bases from V and 0 bases from J, with 4 bases between. The CDR3 is made up of 12 amino acids. The CDR3: CASSPHQETQYF. As DNA, the CDR3 is TGTGCCAGCAGCCCCCACCAAGAGACCCAGTACTTC.

V usage is TRBV6-1 and J usage is TRBJ1-1; D unresolved. Germline values: CDR1 MNHNS, CDR2 SASEGT. This CDR3 has 15 residues. V lost 3 bases, J lost 1 base, and 12 bases lay in between. The CDR3 region is CASSDSGRPNTEAFF. CDR3 nucleotides: TGTGCCAGCAGTGATTCGGGTCGCCCGAACACTGAAGCTTTCTTT.

This rearrangement joins TRBV5-1 to TRBJ1-5, with 8 positions matching TRBD1. Unmatched junction bases numbered 8, after V lost 4 bases and J lost 5 bases. The V gene's germline CDR1 is SGHRS and CDR2 YFSETQ. The CDR3 totals 15 residues. The CDR3 nucleotides read TGCGCCAGCAGCCCCGCAGGGGGCTGGGATCAGCCCCAGCATTTT. Protein product: CASSPAGGWDQPQHF.

The rearrangement links TRBV6-6 to TRBJ2-3, with D unclear. The CDR3 contains 15 residues. CDR1 is MNHNY and CDR2 is SVGAGI in the germline V gene (reference sequence). Trimming stripped 5 bases from V and 10 bases from J, with 22 bases between. The CDR3 region has the DNA TGTGCCAGCAGTAGCCCCTCGGGTCGGGTTGACGCGCAGTATTTT. Protein product: CASSSPSGRVDAQYF.

In regard to this clone: The junction differs from germline at one of its ends, possibly a read error. The chain links TRBV5-1 to TRBJ2-5; D uncertain. Germline CDR1 reads SGHRS; CDR2 reads YFSETQ. The CDR3 is made up of 13 amino acids. CDR3 residues: CASSLGLQEAQYF. The CDR3 DNA is TGCGCCAGCAGCTTGGGCCTCCAAGAGGCCCAGTACTTC.

This chain joins TRBV30 and TRBJ2-2; TRBD1 matches 7 bases. The CDR3 totals 16 residues. Germline CDR1 is GTSNPN and CDR2 is SVGIG (reference sequence). With V trimmed by 5 bases and J by 2 bases, 11 bases remained unmatched. The chain's CDR3 is CAWHKGTALNTGELFF. The CDR3 DNA is TGTGCCTGGCATAAAGGGACAGCACTAAACACCGGGGAGCTGTTTTTT.

The CDR3 sequence is CASSPRDRGRNTEAFF. CDR3 bases: TGTGCCAGCAGCCCGCGGGACAGGGGGCGGAACACTGAAGCTTTCTTT. The chain recombines TRBV7-9 with TRBJ1-1; 12 bases are shared with TRBD1. The V gene's germline CDR1 is SEHNR and CDR2 FQNEAQ (reference sequence). Germline trimming cut 5 bases from V and 1 base from J; bases unmatched to any gene: 5. The CDR3 runs to 16 residues.

The V gene is TRBV30, the J gene TRBJ2-5, with 9 bases identical to TRBD1. V lost 4 bases and J lost 5; bases outside the gene matches: 5. Germline loops: CDR1 GTSNPN, CDR2 SVGIG (reference sequence). The CDR3 totals 13 residues. The CDR3, as DNA: TGTGCCTGGACAACAGGGGGCTTGGAGACCCAGTACTTC. Translating gives CAWTTGGLETQYF.

The count of this clone is one. The J gene is TRBJ1-2, the V gene TRBV7-2; no definite D call. The CDR3 extends over 15 amino acids. The germline gives CDR1 SGHTA, CDR2 FQGNSA. Trimming pared 1 base from V and 0 bases from J, leaving 9 bases between. The CDR3 loop is CASSLEGVANYGYTF. CDR3 DNA sequence: TGTGCCAGCAGCTTAGAGGGAGTGGCTAACTATGGCTACACCTTC.

This chain links TRBV7-9 with TRBJ1-1; D is unclear. Germline V lookup: CDR1 SEHNR, CDR2 FQNEAQ (reference sequence). CDR3 length equals 14 residues. V was trimmed by 4 bases and J by 1 base, leaving 10 bases between them. The CDR3 nucleotides read TGTGCCAGCAGCTCCTCGGGCCGGAACACTGAAGCTTTCTTT. Encoded protein: CASSSSGRNTEAFF.

The rearrangement links TRBV30 to TRBJ2-1; 11 positions agree with TRBD2. Germline lookup yields CDR1 GTSNPN and CDR2 SVGIG (reference sequence). The CDR3 length is 15 residues. J lost 5 bases, V lost 3 bases, and 6 bases had no gene match. The CDR3 bases are TGTGCCTGGAGCGGGGGACTAGCGGCTAACAATGAGCAGTTCTTC. Protein: CAWSGGLAANNEQFF. Full variable domain (remainder filled in from reference TRBV30 and TRBJ2-1): SQTIHQWPATLVQPVGSPLSLECTVEGTSNPNLYWYRQAAGRGLQLLFYSVGIGQISSEVPQNLSASRPQDRQFILSSKKLLLSDSGFYLCAWSGGLAANNEQFFGPGTRLTVL.